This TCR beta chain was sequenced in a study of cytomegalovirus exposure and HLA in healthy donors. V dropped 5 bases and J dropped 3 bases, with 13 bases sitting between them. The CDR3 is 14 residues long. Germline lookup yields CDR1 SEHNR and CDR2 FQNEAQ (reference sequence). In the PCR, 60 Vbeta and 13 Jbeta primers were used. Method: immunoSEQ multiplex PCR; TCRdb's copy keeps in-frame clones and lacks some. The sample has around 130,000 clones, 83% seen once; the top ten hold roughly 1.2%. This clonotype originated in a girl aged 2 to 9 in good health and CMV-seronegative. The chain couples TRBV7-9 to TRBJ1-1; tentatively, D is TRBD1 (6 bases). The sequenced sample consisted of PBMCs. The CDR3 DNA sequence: TGTGCCAGCAGCCTGACAGGACTTCACACTGAAGCTTTCTTT. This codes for CASSLTGLHTEAFF.